This T cell receptor (beta chain) was found in a study of T cell responses to AZD1222 COVID-19 vaccine. Study observations and caveats: Clonal diversity was possibly underestimated; the donors were predominantly white British and more often female. A reported finding is that nearly half of spike-specific TCRs target unmutated variant regions.

Germline loops: CDR1 KGHDR, CDR2 SFDVKD. Trimming at V came to 4 bases and at J to 2 bases, leaving 13 bases not matched to a gene. The CDR3 sequence is 18 residues long. Worth noting for this clone: Its specificity is unknown.

Some clones are missing from TCRdb's copy, which holds only in-frame ones; the method was immunoSEQ multiplex PCR. The profile shows roughly 140,000 clones, 90% to 95% of them singletons. V and J are TRBV24-1 and TRBJ2-5, with 9 bases fitting TRBD1. This TCR was sampled from an adult who received the AZD1222 COVID-19 vaccine. Sequencing used peripheral blood, obtained 28 days after the second AZD1222 dose. CDR3 region: CATSDQLKPTGGQETQYF. The CDR3 DNA sequence: TGTGCCACCAGTGACCAACTCAAACCGACAGGGGGTCAAGAGACCCAGTACTTC.